The clone carrying this T cell receptor (beta chain) was seen only a few times. These data are taken from a study of blood T cell repertoires in COVID-19. About the research overall: Donors in the United States, Italy and Spain gave samples during acute or convalescent COVID-19. T cells, B-cell-depleted T cells, or PBMCs provided the cDNA or gDNA that served as material.

Germline-derived CDR1 and CDR2 are LNHNV and YYDKDF (reference sequence). The length of the CDR3 is 17 residues. J gave up 1 base and V 0 bases, and 6 bases lay outside the gene matches. In the original workflow: Researchers report that nucleated cell counts were estimated from reference gene primer amplification. The data were produced by immunoSEQ multiplex PCR, yet TCRdb's version contains in-frame clones alone and is incomplete. For V, J and clone size, that table is used; D and trimming come from the DNA. The sample includes about 71,000 clones, around 85% of them seen just once. V and J are TRBV15 and TRBJ2-5; 9 bases map to TRBD2. The sequenced sample was peripheral blood. The clonotype was recovered from a man aged 70-80 years with acute or convalescent COVID-19. The CDR3 is CATSRDLVAGVQETQYF. The CDR3 DNA is TGTGCCACCAGCAGAGATTTGGTAGCGGGAGTCCAAGAGACCCAGTACTTC.